A single sample gave rise to the 16 T cell receptor beta chains below, sequenced in a study of cytomegalovirus exposure and HLA in healthy donors. This PCR relied on a set of 60 Vbeta primers and 13 Jbeta primers. Here immunoSEQ multiplex PCR was the method, and the copy in TCRdb shows in-frame clones only, minus some. Among roughly 69,000 clones listed, about 70% were seen once. Sequencing used PBMCs. Receptors were obtained from a man aged 18 to 35 in good health and CMV-seronegative.

This sequence joins TRBV5-4 and TRBJ2-1; 14 nucleotides agree with TRBD2. Germline V gives CDR1 SGHNT, CDR2 YYREEE (reference sequence). The junction had 9 bases not matched to a gene; V was cut back by 4 bases and J by 0 bases. The length of the CDR3 is 19 residues. The CDR3 sequence: CASSDGTSGGPSSYNEQFF. CDR3 in DNA: TGTGCCAGCAGCGACGGGACTAGCGGGGGTCCAAGCTCCTACAATGAGCAGTTCTTC.

The V call is TRBV15, the J call TRBJ1-1; D call uncertain. V lost 0 bases, J lost 4 bases, and 6 bases lay in between. The germline gives CDR1 LNHNV, CDR2 YYDKDF (reference sequence). This CDR3 has 13 residues. The CDR3 here is CATSRDRSTEAFF. The CDR3 DNA reads TGTGCCACCAGCAGAGATAGGAGCACTGAAGCTTTCTTT.

The rearrangement uses TRBV5-6 and TRBJ1-5, with D possibly matching TRBD1 (6 bases). Germline V gene data show CDR1 as SGHDT and CDR2 as YYEEEE. Trimming removed 1 base at V and 5 bases at J, with 16 bases between. The CDR3 is 16 amino acids. The CDR3 DNA reads as TGTGCCAGCAGCTTGTCAGGGGATCCCAGGGATCAGCCCCAGCATTTT. Translated, it gives CASSLSGDPRDQPQHF.

CDR3 coding DNA: TGTGCCACCAAAGAGGGGGGGGTAGATACGCAGTATTTT. Its translation is CATKEGGVDTQYF. The chain employs TRBV2 and TRBJ2-3; TRBD2 is a possible D gene (7 bases). With 10 bases removed from V and 5 bases from J, the gap between germline ends came to 16 bases. CDR3 length: 13 amino acids. In germline, CDR1 is SNHLY, CDR2 FYNNEI.

The J gene is TRBJ2-3, the V gene TRBV13, with D perhaps TRBD2 (6 bases). The V and J ends lost 2 bases and 1 base respectively, with 10 bases between them. The CDR3 runs 15 residues. Looked up from germline, CDR1 is PRHDT and CDR2 is FYEKMQ (reference sequence). Written as DNA, the CDR3 is TGTGCCAGCAGCTTATTGGTAGCGGGCACAGATACGCAGTATTTT. Translation gives CASSLLVAGTDTQYF. The whole variable domain, filled in from reference TRBV13 and TRBJ2-3, reads AAGVIQSPRHLIKEKRETATLKCYPIPRHDTVYWYQQGPGQDPQFLISFYEKMQSDKGSIPDRFSAQQFSDYHSELNMSSLELGDSALYFCASSLLVAGTDTQYFGPGTRLTVL.

The genes are TRBV5-4 and TRBJ1-1; D may be TRBD1 (6 bases). The V end was cut by 4 bases, the J end by 3 bases, with 13 bases between. This CDR3 contains 14 residues. Germline loops: CDR1 SGHNT, CDR2 YYREEE (reference sequence). CDR3 protein: CASSGGRGYTEAFF. The DNA of the CDR3 is TGTGCCAGCAGCGGGGGCAGGGGCTACACTGAAGCTTTCTTT.

The V and J genes are TRBV4-2 and TRBJ1-5, with a weak D call TRBD1 (5 bases). The CDR3 sequence is 15 residues long. Germline CDR1 reads LGHNA; CDR2 reads YNFKEQ. Trimming stripped 4 bases from V and 7 bases from J, with 17 bases between. The CDR3 protein is CASSPQTDILQPQHF. The CDR3 nucleotides are TGTGCCAGCAGCCCTCAGACAGACATTTTGCAGCCCCAGCATTTT.

The chain carries TRBV6-1 and TRBJ1-1; TRBD1 matches at 7 bases. Germline V CDR1 and CDR2: MNHNS, SASEGT. The CDR3 covers 16 residues. The trim removed 6 bases at V and 8 bases at J, leaving 18 bases unmatched. The CDR3 coding sequence is TGTGCCAGCAGAGAATACCCGGGAAAGGGGGCGGGGGAAGCTTTCTTT. This encodes CASREYPGKGAGEAFF.

As DNA, the CDR3 is TGTGCCAGCAGCAAGGACAGGGGAATGAACACTGAAGCTTTCTTT. Amino acid sequence: CASSKDRGMNTEAFF. The chain uses TRBV6-6 and TRBJ1-1; 9 nucleotides agree with TRBD1. Germline CDR1 MNHNY, CDR2 SVGAGI (reference sequence). J lost 0 bases, V lost 6 bases, and 5 bases had no gene match. The CDR3 is 15 amino acids.

This clone was counted between two and nine times. The chain recombines TRBV29-1 with TRBJ1-5, with 12 nucleotides matching TRBD1. The CDR3 has 16 residues. The germline gives CDR1 SQVTM, CDR2 ANQGSEA. The CDR3 region is CSRAGQGADSNQPQHF. The CDR3 region has the DNA TGCAGTCGAGCGGGACAGGGGGCTGATAGCAATCAGCCCCAGCATTTT.

V gene TRBV28 combines with J gene TRBJ2-5; 7 bases agree with TRBD2. The DNA matches TRBJ2-7 better at its end, which makes the J call doubtful. The CDR3 is 15 amino acids. Germline loops: CDR1 MDHEN, CDR2 SYDVKM. In nucleotides, the CDR3 is TGTGCCAGCCAAGGAGAGGGAGCGGGGCTGTACGAGCAGTACTTC. The encoded protein is CASQGEGAGLYEQYF.

The rearrangement uses TRBV19 and TRBJ1-5, with D perhaps matching TRBD1 (5 bases). The V end was cut by 7 bases, the J end by 2 bases, with 15 bases between. Germline V gene sequence: CDR1 LNHDA, CDR2 SQIVND (reference sequence). The CDR3 runs to 15 residues. CDR3 bases: TGTGCCAGTACCATGGGGGGTCGGGGCAATCAGCCCCAGCATTTT. Its translation: CASTMGGRGNQPQHF.

The chain is built from TRBV7-4 and TRBJ1-6; possibly TRBD1 for D (6 bases). The CDR3 has 16 amino acids. V was pared by 4 bases and J by 4 bases, with 14 bases between. Germline CDR1 is SGHVT and CDR2 is SQSDAQ. The CDR3 DNA is TGTGCCAGCAGCTCTCCTAGGACAGATTATAATTCACCCCTCCACTTT. This translates into CASSSPRTDYNSPLHF.

This chain links TRBV2 with TRBJ2-1; 8 bases line up with TRBD2. The CDR3 runs to 16 residues. The germline CDR1 and CDR2 sequences are SNHLY and FYNNEI. V gave up 4 bases and J gave up 0 bases; unmatched junction bases: 5. CDR3 coding DNA: TGTGCCAGCAGTGTTCGGGGGGGAACCTCCTACAATGAGCAGTTCTTC. Translation: CASSVRGGTSYNEQFF.

This clone was detected once. The chain recombines TRBV6-6 with TRBJ1-1; no firm D call. The germline V gene encodes CDR1 MNHNY and CDR2 SVGAGI (reference sequence). CDR3 length: 14 residues. V dropped 5 bases and J dropped 4 bases, with 14 bases sitting between them. CDR3 amino acids: CASSRAIQRTEAFF. DNA for the CDR3: TGTGCCAGCAGTCGAGCCATTCAGCGCACTGAAGCTTTCTTT.

This clone has only a few counts. The chain combines TRBV7-6 with TRBJ1-4, with D maybe TRBD1 (5 bases). V dropped 4 bases and J dropped 6 bases, with 9 bases sitting between them. CDR1 and CDR2 from the germline V gene are SGHVS and FNYEAQ. CDR3 length: 13 amino acids. This CDR3 reads CASSWGLYEKLFF. For the CDR3, the DNA is TGTGCCAGCAGCTGGGGACTTTATGAAAAACTGTTTTTT.